This paragraph covers one T cell receptor beta chain sequence. This entry is derived from a study of T cells in Graves' hyperthyroidism and ophthalmopathy. Trimming stripped 7 bases from V and 3 bases from J, with 16 bases between. This CDR3 contains 15 residues. CDR1 and CDR2 (germline): MNHEY, SVGAGI. The source material, RNA transcripts, was used to amplify TCR beta CDR3 regions. TCR CDR3 regions were first amplified by RT-PCR with HTBI primers. TCRdb used MiXCR to reprocess the multiplex PCR reads, holding one entry per CDR3 protein. The sample lists some 600,000 distinct CDR3 sequences, roughly 50% occurring once. Patients aged 18 to 65 had newly diagnosed hyperthyroidism lasting under 2 months.

The sample was peripheral blood or thyroid tissue (not recorded which). The chain is built from TRBV6-5 and TRBJ1-5; weak D call: TRBD1 (6 bases). The receptor's source is a woman between 18 and 30 years old with Graves' hyperthyroidism. The CDR3 is CASTSPRGFNQPQHF. The CDR3 coding sequence is TGTGCCAGCACTTCCCCGAGGGGGTTCAATCAGCCCCAGCATTTT.